This record covers a single TCR beta chain. Its antigen is unknown. The data belong to a study of chemoradiotherapy in HPV16-positive cancers. Study-level findings and limits: Better recurrence-free survival went with HPV-responsive T-cell expansion in HPV16-positive patients.

Assay: immunoSEQ multiplex PCR; the TCRdb copy retains only in-frame clones and omits some. The sample carries approximately 8,300 clones, around 88% recorded once. The CDR3 is 12 residues long. V lost 3 bases and J 7 bases, leaving 10 bases between the germline ends. CDR1 and CDR2 (germline): SEHNR, FQNEAQ (reference sequence). The source of this sequence is a human donor with HPV-associated anogenital cancer. The material was blood, obtained from a patient who underwent chemoradiotherapy. The V call is TRBV7-9, the J call TRBJ2-7; D possibly corresponds to TRBD1 (5 bases). The CDR3 DNA sequence: TGTGCCAGCAGCTTCCAGGGTGAAGAGCAGTACGTC. It codes for CASSFQGEEQYV.